Reported below is one T cell receptor (beta chain). Its antigen is still unknown. This table comes from immunoSEQ multiplex PCR, and its TCRdb copy is limited to in-frame clones, with some not included. The sample comprises roughly 72,000 clones, 85% of which are singletons, and about a fifth rests with the top ten. This sample is drawn from a study of T cell responses to AZD1222 COVID-19 vaccine. Study outcomes and limitations: Most donors were white British and more were female, and clonal diversity was possibly underestimated.

The V gene's germline CDR1 is KGHSH and CDR2 LQKENI. The CDR3 is 15 amino acids. Trimming took 2 bases from V and 4 from J, leaving 12 bases between them. The material sequenced was peripheral blood, taken on day 0 of AZD1222 vaccination. The origin of this receptor is an adult in good health. The V and J genes are TRBV18 and TRBJ1-5; D remains ambiguous. CDR3 coding DNA: TGTGCCAGCTCACCAACCAGATTGGAGAATCAGCCCCAGCATTTT. Translation: CASSPTRLENQPQHF. Based on the CDR3 plus reference TRBV18 and TRBJ1-5, the full variable domain is NAGVMQNPRHLVRRRGQEARLRCSPMKGHSHVYWYRQLPEEGLKFMVYLQKENIIDESGMPKERFSAEFPKEGPSILRIQQVVRGDSAAYFCASSPTRLENQPQHFGDGTRLSIL.